This T cell receptor (beta chain) was recorded in a study of Ad26.COV2.S vaccination and SARS-CoV-2 variants. Treatment defined: some 20 received Ad26.COV2.S at low or high dose, single or two shots; 5 received placebo; per-sample allocation not given. The samples were gathered on day 63 after the first injection of vaccine or placebo. An Ad26 vector expressing Wuhan-strain SARS-CoV-2 spike served as the vaccine. The CDR3 spans 16 residues. The germline gives CDR1 LGHNA, CDR2 YSLEER. With V trimmed by 0 bases and J by 7 bases, 7 bases remained unmatched. Generated by immunoSEQ multiplex PCR, the TCRdb table keeps only in-frame clones and is missing some. The top ten hold 10% to 15% of the sample, which has approximately 450,000 clones, about nine tenths seen once.

The sequencing here drew on peripheral blood, taken in a trial of Ad26.COV2.S vaccine versus placebo. This sequence originates from a person aged 18-60 years who received the Ad26.COV2.S COVID-19 vaccine or a placebo. This sequence joins TRBV4-3 and TRBJ2-1, with 9 positions matching TRBD1. The CDR3 here is CASSQDKNRGQNEQFF. For the CDR3, the DNA is TGCGCCAGCAGCCAAGATAAAAACAGGGGGCAAAATGAGCAGTTCTTC.